These T cell receptor beta chains were read from a single sample in a study of spatial heterogeneity in lung cancer. A single record per CDR3 protein comes from TCRdb applying MiXCR to the 5' RACE reads. The sample carries 20,000 to 25,000 distinct CDR3 sequences, roughly 4.5% recorded once. The material was PBMCs, obtained at surgery. Every receptor here comes from a male donor with early-stage non-small cell lung cancer. Both conserved end residues are part of each CDR3.

v_gene	j_gene	CDR3aa
TRBV14	TRBJ2-1	CASSPYTDQGQFF
TRBV6-2/TRBV6-3	TRBJ2-1	CACQASGNRMAGNEQFF
TRBV28	TRBJ2-7	CASSFGVDEQYF
TRBV5-1	TRBJ2-4	CASSTGQKNIQYF
TRBV12-3/TRBV12-4	TRBJ2-3	CASTDHGWGTDTQYF
TRBV30	TRBJ2-6	CAWRGGLGANVLTF
TRBV4-1	TRBJ2-1	CASSQDEGTYNEQFF
TRBV7-2	TRBJ2-5	CASSLPPGTQYF
TRBV27	TRBJ2-7	CASISGTPTYEQYF
TRBV7-2	TRBJ2-3	CASSSSRGIGDTQYF
TRBV5-1	TRBJ1-5	CASSLDRTSQPQHF
TRBV7-2	TRBJ2-3	CASSLQGISTDTQYF
TRBV6-5	TRBJ2-7	CASSLKGYEQYF
TRBV7-2	TRBJ1-6	CASSLEGPGSNSPLHF
TRBV7-9	TRBJ2-4	CASSAHLGASKNIQYF
TRBV7-2	TRBJ1-1	CASSLMTGDVTEAFF
TRBV7-9	TRBJ2-1	CASSSRDRGANEQFF
TRBV5-1	TRBJ2-1	CASSPQGSYNEQFF
TRBV5-5	TRBJ2-5	CASSRRETQYF
TRBV28	TRBJ1-1	CASSKQGNTEAFF
TRBV18	TRBJ2-7	CASSRTSGSREQYF
TRBV7-2	TRBJ2-5	CASSLRVLETQYF
TRBV9	TRBJ2-7	CASSPHDGGRYEQYF
TRBV11-2	TRBJ2-1	CASRKGVNSYNEQFF
TRBV4-1	TRBJ2-2	CASARGASGELFF
TRBV7-9	TRBJ1-6	CASSRQFNSPLHF
TRBV20-1	TRBJ1-5	CSASSKDRGNQPQHF
TRBV29-1	TRBJ2-2	CSVERSGTGELFF
TRBV27	TRBJ1-6	CASTRQGGNSPLHF
TRBV4-3	TRBJ2-6	CASSQGVFSGANVLTF
TRBV12-3/TRBV12-4	TRBJ1-1	CASSSAGTGNTEAFF
TRBV23-1	TRBJ2-1	CASSLESHPNNNEQFF
TRBV24-1	TRBJ2-3	CATSDAHRGRSADTQYF
TRBV4-1	TRBJ2-7	CASSLRPGESYEQYF
TRBV5-6	TRBJ1-5	CASSLGTNQPQHF
TRBV20-1	TRBJ2-3	CSVWTGPTDTQYF
TRBV20-1	TRBJ2-7	CSAALGGSYEQYF
TRBV28	TRBJ2-7	CASSFSSPYEQYF
TRBV27	TRBJ1-2	CASSSPGQRNGYTF
TRBV27	TRBJ2-3	CASSPYTIRTDTQYF
TRBV2	TRBJ2-6	CASSERGGANVLTF
TRBV28	TRBJ2-7	CASSPLGGQGTYEQYF
TRBV7-2	TRBJ2-5	CASSLELAGGRETQYF
TRBV29-1	TRBJ2-5	CSVVGTGGRETQYF
TRBV10-3	TRBJ1-2	CAITSTGIAYGYTF
TRBV7-7	TRBJ2-2	CASSPAPPGYTGELFF
TRBV28	TRBJ1-6	CASLQSPGQRYNSPLHF